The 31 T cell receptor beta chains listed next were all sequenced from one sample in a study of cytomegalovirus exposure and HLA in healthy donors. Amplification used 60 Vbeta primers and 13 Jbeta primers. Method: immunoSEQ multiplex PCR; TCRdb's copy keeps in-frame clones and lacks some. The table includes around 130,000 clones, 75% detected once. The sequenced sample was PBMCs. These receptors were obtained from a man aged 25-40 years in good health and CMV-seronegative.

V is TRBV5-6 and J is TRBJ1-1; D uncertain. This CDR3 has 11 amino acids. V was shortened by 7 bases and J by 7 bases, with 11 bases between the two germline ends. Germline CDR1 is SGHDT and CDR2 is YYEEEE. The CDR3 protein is CASAKRIEAFF. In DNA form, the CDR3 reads TGTGCCAGCGCTAAAAGAATTGAAGCTTTCTTT.

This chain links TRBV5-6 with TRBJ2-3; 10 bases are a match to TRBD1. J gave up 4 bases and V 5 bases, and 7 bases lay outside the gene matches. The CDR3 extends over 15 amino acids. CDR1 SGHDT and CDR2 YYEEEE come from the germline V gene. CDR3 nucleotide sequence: TGTGCCAGCAGAGGAAGGGACAGGGGACCAGATACGCAGTATTTT. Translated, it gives CASRGRDRGPDTQYF.

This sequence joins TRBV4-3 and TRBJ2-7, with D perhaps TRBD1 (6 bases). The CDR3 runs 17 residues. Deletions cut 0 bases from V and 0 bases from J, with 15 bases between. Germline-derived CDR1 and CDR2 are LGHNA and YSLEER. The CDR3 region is CASSQDRAAGASYEQYF. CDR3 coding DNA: TGCGCCAGCAGCCAAGATCGGGCGGCAGGGGCCTCCTACGAGCAGTACTTC.

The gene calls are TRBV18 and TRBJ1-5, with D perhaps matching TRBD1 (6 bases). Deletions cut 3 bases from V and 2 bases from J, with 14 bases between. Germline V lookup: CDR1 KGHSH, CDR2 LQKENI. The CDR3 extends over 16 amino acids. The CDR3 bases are TGTGCCAGCTCACCGATTCAGGGGATCGGCAATCAGCCCCAGCATTTT. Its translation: CASSPIQGIGNQPQHF.

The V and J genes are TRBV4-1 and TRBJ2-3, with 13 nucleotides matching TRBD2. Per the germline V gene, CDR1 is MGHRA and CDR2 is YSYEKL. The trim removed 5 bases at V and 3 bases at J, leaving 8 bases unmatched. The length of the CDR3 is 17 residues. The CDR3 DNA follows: TGCGCCAGCAGCTCGGGACTAGCGGGATTCCTGACAGATACGCAGTATTTT. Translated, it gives CASSSGLAGFLTDTQYF.

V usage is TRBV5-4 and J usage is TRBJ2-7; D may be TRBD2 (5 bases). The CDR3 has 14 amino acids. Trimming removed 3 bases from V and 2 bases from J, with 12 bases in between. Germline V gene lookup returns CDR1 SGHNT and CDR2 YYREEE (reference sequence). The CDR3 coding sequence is TGTGCCAGCAGCTACGGAGCGGTCGCCTACGAGCAGTACTTC. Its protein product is CASSYGAVAYEQYF. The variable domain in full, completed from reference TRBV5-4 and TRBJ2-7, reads ETGVTQSPTHLIKTRGQQVTLRCSSQSGHNTVSWYQQALGQGPQFIFQYYREEENGRGNFPPRFSGLQFPNYSSELNVNALELDDSALYLCASSYGAVAYEQYFGPGTRLTVT.

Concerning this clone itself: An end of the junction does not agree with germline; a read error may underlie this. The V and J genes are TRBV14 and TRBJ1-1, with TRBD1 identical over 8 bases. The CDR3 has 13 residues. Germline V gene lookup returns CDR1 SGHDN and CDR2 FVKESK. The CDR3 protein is CASSQVQGDEALF. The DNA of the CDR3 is TGTGCCAGCAGCCAGGTACAGGGGGATGAAGCTTTATTT.

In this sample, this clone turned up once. The CDR3 loop reads CASSLQGSNSPLHF. The CDR3 DNA is TGCGCCAGCAGCTTACAGGGATCCAATTCACCCCTCCACTTT. The rearrangement joins TRBV5-1 to TRBJ1-6; D is possibly TRBD1 (6 bases). V was trimmed by 2 bases and J by 7 bases, leaving 10 bases between them. The V gene's germline CDR1 is SGHRS and CDR2 YFSETQ. The length of the CDR3 is 14 residues.

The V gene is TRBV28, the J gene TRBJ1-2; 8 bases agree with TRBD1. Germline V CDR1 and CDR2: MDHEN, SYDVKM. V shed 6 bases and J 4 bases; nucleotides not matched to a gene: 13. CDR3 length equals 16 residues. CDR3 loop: CASSPPGTGDFYGYTF. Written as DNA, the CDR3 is TGTGCCAGCAGCCCGCCCGGGACAGGAGATTTCTATGGCTACACCTTC.

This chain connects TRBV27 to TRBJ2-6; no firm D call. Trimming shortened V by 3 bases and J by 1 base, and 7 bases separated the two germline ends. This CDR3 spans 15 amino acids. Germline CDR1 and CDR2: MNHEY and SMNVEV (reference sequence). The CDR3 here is CASSFFGSGANVLTF. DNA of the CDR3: TGTGCCAGCAGTTTTTTCGGGTCTGGGGCCAACGTCCTGACTTTC.

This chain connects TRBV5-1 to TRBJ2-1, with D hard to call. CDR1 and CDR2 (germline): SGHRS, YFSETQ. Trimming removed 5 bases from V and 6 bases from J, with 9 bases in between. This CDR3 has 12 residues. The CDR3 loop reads CASSSNINEQFF. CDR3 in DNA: TGCGCCAGCAGTTCGAACATCAATGAGCAGTTCTTC.

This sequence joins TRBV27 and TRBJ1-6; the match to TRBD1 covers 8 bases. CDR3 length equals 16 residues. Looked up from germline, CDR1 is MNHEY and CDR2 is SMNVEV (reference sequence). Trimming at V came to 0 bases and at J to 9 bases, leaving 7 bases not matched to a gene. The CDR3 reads CASSLSRQGAGSPLHF. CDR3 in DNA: TGTGCCAGCAGTTTATCGAGGCAGGGGGCAGGTTCACCCCTCCACTTT.

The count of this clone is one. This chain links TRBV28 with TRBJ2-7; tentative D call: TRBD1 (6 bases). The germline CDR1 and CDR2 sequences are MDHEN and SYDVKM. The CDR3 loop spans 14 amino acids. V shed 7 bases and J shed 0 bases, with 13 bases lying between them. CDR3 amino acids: CASNHDRSSYEQYF. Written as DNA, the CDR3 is TGTGCCAGCAACCATGACAGGAGCTCCTACGAGCAGTACTTC.

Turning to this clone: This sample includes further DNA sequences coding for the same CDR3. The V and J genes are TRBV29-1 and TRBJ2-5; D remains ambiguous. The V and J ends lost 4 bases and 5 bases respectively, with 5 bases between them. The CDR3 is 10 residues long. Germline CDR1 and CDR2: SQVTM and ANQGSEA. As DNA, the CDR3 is TGCAGCGTTGGCAGGGAGACCCAGTACTTC. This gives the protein CSVGRETQYF.

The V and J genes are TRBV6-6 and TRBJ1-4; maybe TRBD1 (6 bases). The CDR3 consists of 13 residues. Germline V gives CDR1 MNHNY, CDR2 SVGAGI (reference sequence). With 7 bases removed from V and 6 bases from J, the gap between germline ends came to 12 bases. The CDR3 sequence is CASTGTLYEKLFF. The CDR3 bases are TGTGCCAGCACCGGGACACTTTATGAAAAACTGTTTTTT.

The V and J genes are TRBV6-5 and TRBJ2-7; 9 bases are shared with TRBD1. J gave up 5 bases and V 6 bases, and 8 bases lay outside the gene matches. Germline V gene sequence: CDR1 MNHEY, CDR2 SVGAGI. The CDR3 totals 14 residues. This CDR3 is CASSPGTGRNEQYF. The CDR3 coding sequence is TGTGCCAGCAGCCCAGGGACAGGGAGAAACGAGCAGTACTTC.

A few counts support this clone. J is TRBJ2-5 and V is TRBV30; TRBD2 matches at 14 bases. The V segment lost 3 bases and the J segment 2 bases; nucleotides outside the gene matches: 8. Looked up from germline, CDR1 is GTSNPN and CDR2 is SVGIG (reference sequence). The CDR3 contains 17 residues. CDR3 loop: CAWRPGLAGEGQETQYF. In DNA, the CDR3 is TGTGCCTGGAGACCGGGACTAGCGGGGGAGGGACAAGAGACCCAGTACTTC.

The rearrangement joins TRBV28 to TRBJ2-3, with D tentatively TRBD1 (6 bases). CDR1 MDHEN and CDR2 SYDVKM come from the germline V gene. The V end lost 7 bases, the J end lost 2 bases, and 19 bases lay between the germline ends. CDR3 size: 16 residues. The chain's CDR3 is CASTSYREQDTDTQYF. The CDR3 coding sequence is TGTGCCAGCACCTCATACAGGGAGCAGGACACAGATACGCAGTATTTT.

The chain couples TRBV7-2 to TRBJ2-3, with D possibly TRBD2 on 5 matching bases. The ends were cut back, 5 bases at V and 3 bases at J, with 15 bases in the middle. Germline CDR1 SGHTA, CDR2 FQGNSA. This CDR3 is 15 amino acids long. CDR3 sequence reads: CASSIGILQTDTQYF. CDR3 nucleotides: TGTGCCAGCAGCATCGGGATACTACAAACAGATACGCAGTATTTT. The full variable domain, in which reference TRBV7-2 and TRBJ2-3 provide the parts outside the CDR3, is GAGVSQSPSNKVTEKGKDVELRCDPISGHTALYWYRQSLGQGLEFLIYFQGNSAPDKSGLPSDRFSAERTGGSVSTLTIQRTQQEDSAVYLCASSIGILQTDTQYFGPGTRLTVL.

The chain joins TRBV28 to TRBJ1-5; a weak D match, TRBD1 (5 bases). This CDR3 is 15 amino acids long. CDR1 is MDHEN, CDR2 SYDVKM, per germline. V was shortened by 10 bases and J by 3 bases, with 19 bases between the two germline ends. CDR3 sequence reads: CATKPWGKNNQPQHF. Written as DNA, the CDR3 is TGTGCCACCAAACCGTGGGGCAAAAACAATCAGCCCCAGCATTTT.

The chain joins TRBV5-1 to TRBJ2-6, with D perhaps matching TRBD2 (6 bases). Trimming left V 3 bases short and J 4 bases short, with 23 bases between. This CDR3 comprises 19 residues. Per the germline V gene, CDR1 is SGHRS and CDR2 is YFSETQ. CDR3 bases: TGCGCCAGCAGCTGGGCCGGACGGGGGAGCCGTCTGGGGGCCAACGTCCTGACTTTC. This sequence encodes CASSWAGRGSRLGANVLTF.

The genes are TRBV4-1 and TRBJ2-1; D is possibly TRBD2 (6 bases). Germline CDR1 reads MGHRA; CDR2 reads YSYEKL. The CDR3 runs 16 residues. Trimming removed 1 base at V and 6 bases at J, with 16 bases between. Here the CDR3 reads CASSQVDGSPANEQFF. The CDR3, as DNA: TGCGCCAGCAGCCAAGTTGACGGGAGTCCTGCCAATGAGCAGTTCTTC.

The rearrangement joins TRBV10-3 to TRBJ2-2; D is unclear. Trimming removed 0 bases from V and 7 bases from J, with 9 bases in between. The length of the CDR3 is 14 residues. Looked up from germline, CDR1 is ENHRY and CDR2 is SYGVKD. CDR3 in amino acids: CAISESSGGGELFF. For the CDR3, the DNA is TGTGCCATCAGTGAGTCTTCTGGCGGCGGGGAGCTGTTTTTT.

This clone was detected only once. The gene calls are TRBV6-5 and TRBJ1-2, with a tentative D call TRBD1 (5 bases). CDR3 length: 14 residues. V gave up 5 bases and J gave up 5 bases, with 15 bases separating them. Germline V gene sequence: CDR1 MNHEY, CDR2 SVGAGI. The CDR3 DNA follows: TGTGCCAGCAGTGCTACAGGCGGAGAATATGGCTACACCTTC. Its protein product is CASSATGGEYGYTF.

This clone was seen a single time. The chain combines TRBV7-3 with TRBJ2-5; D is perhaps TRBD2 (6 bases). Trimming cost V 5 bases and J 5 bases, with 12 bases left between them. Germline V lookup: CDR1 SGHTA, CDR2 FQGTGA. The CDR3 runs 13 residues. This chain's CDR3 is CASSLVRGETQYF. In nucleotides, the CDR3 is TGTGCCAGCAGCCTCGTTCGGGGGGAGACCCAGTACTTC.

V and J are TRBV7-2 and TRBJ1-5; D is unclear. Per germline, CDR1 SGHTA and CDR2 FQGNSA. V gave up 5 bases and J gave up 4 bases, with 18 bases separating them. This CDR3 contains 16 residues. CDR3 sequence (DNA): TGTGCCAGCAGCCAATTCGGGTCGGGGAATAATCAGCCCCAGCATTTT. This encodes CASSQFGSGNNQPQHF.

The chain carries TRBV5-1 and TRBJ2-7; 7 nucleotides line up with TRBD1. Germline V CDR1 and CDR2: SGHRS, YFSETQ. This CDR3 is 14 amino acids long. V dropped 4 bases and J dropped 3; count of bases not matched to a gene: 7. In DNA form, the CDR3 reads TGCGCCAGCAGCCAGCCGGGACAGTTCTACGAGCAGTACTTC. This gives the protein CASSQPGQFYEQYF.

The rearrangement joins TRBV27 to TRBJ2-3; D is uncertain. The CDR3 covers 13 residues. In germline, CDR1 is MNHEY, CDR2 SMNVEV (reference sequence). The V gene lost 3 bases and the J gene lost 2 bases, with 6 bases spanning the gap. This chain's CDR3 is CASSFGFTDTQYF. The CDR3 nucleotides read TGTGCCAGCAGTTTCGGGTTCACAGATACGCAGTATTTT.

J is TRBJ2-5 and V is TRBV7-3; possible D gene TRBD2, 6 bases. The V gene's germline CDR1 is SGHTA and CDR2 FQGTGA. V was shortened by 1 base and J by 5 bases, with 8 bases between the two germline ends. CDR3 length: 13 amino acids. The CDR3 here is CASSLSGIETQYF. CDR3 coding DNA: TGTGCCAGCAGCTTAAGCGGGATTGAGACCCAGTACTTC. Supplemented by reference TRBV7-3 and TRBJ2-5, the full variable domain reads GAGVSQTPSNKVTEKGKYVELRCDPISGHTALYWYRQSLGQGPEFLIYFQGTGAADDSGLPNDRFFAVRPEGSVSTLKIQRTERGDSAVYLCASSLSGIETQYFGPGTRLLVL.

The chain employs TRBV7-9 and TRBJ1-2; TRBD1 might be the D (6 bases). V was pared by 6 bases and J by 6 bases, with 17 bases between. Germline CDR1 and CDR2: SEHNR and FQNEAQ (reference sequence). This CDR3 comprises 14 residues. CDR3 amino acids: CASSTTQGLHGYTF. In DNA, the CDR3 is TGTGCCAGCAGTACCACCCAGGGGTTACATGGCTACACCTTC.

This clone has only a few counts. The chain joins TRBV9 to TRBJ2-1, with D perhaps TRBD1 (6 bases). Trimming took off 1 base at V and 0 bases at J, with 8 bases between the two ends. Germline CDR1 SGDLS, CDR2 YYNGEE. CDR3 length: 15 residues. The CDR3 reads CASSVQGLSYNEQFF. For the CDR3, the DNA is TGTGCCAGCAGCGTACAGGGGCTCTCCTACAATGAGCAGTTCTTC.